This is a list of T cell receptor beta chains from one sample in a study of CD8+CD57+ T cells in acquired aplastic anemia. MiXCR was run by TCRdb on the reads, yielding one entry per CDR3 protein. This sample has around 19,000 distinct CDR3 sequences, with less than 40% found just once. Sequenced: CD8+CD57+ T cells sorted from PBMCs. These receptors were obtained from a human donor with aplastic anemia. The CDR3 runs from the conserved cysteine through the conserved F or W.

CDR3 length: 15
J gene: TRBJ2-6
V gene: TRBV2
CDR3 protein: CASSGLGSGANVLTF

CDR3 length: 15
J gene: TRBJ2-3
V gene: TRBV9
CDR3 protein: CASSEASGSQDTQYF

CDR3 length: 16
J gene: TRBJ2-7
V gene: TRBV20-1
CDR3 protein: CSATKGTSGGAREQYF

CDR3 length: 15
J gene: TRBJ1-1
V gene: TRBV20-1
CDR3 protein: CSARDDWDMNTEAFF

CDR3 length: 17
J gene: TRBJ2-3
V gene: TRBV6-1
CDR3 protein: CASSEAVSGGFTDTQYF

CDR3 length: 13
J gene: TRBJ2-3
V gene: TRBV9
CDR3 protein: CASSIEITDTQYF

CDR3 length: 18
J gene: TRBJ1-6
V gene: TRBV20-1
CDR3 protein: CSARPFAEGEGYNSPLHF

CDR3 length: 14
J gene: TRBJ2-5
V gene: TRBV5-1
CDR3 protein: CASSPWRVPETQYF

CDR3 length: 16
J gene: TRBJ2-6
V gene: TRBV20-1
CDR3 protein: CSAIGQGAPGANVLTF

CDR3 length: 16
J gene: TRBJ2-1
V gene: TRBV9
CDR3 protein: CASSARGEGPAREQFF

CDR3 length: 13
J gene: TRBJ1-1
V gene: TRBV27
CDR3 protein: CASSLSGDTEAFF

CDR3 length: 13
J gene: TRBJ2-7
V gene: TRBV4-3
CDR3 protein: CASSQITGSEQYF

CDR3 length: 14
J gene: TRBJ1-5
V gene: TRBV20-1
CDR3 protein: CSAREHREGQPQHF

CDR3 length: 16
J gene: TRBJ1-6
V gene: TRBV9
CDR3 protein: CASSVVDSPRNSPLHF

CDR3 length: 16
J gene: TRBJ2-2
V gene: TRBV2
CDR3 protein: CASSLTGGTNTGELFF

CDR3 length: 12
J gene: TRBJ2-3
V gene: TRBV20-1
CDR3 protein: CSARDPPDTQYF

CDR3 length: 17
J gene: TRBJ1-4
V gene: TRBV6-5
CDR3 protein: CASSYSKVIQINEKLFF

CDR3 length: 15
J gene: TRBJ1-2
V gene: TRBV5-1
CDR3 protein: CASSLGEGFGYGYTF

CDR3 length: 14
J gene: TRBJ1-1
V gene: TRBV20-1
CDR3 protein: CSATVRDMNTEAFF

CDR3 length: 16
J gene: TRBJ2-6
V gene: TRBV2
CDR3 protein: CASRGGPSTGANVLTF

CDR3 length: 18
J gene: TRBJ2-1
V gene: TRBV20-1
CDR3 protein: CSAISRTSGRTFYNEQFF

CDR3 length: 15
J gene: TRBJ2-5
V gene: TRBV7-2
CDR3 protein: CASSLWNLEQETQYF

CDR3 length: 15
J gene: TRBJ2-1
V gene: TRBV27
CDR3 protein: CASSSPGLAYNEQFF

CDR3 length: 14
J gene: TRBJ2-3
V gene: TRBV29-1
CDR3 protein: CGVVGTSSTDTQYF

CDR3 length: 15
J gene: TRBJ2-1
V gene: TRBV12-3/TRBV12-4
CDR3 protein: CASSFATSGTNEQFF

CDR3 length: 15
J gene: TRBJ1-2
V gene: TRBV6-5
CDR3 protein: CASSPTRTANYGYTF

CDR3 length: 15
J gene: TRBJ2-3
V gene: TRBV5-5
CDR3 protein: CASSVGTGGPDTQYF

CDR3 length: 16
J gene: TRBJ2-2
V gene: TRBV20-1
CDR3 protein: CSARDPTSGNTGELFF

CDR3 length: 16
J gene: TRBJ1-2
V gene: TRBV2
CDR3 protein: CASSIEASEQGIGYTF

CDR3 length: 17
J gene: TRBJ1-5
V gene: TRBV11-2
CDR3 protein: CASSLKLTGERDQPQHF

CDR3 length: 14
J gene: TRBJ2-7
V gene: TRBV2
CDR3 protein: CASSESRTAYEQYF

CDR3 length: 16
J gene: TRBJ2-5
V gene: TRBV4-1
CDR3 protein: CASSQTPGREQETQYF

CDR3 length: 16
J gene: TRBJ2-3
V gene: TRBV7-9
CDR3 protein: CASSSVRDTLMDTQYF

CDR3 length: 14
J gene: TRBJ2-7
V gene: TRBV6-6
CDR3 protein: CASSYSAGSYEQYF

CDR3 length: 12
J gene: TRBJ1-2
V gene: TRBV20-1
CDR3 protein: CSADLVGEGYTF

CDR3 length: 15
J gene: TRBJ2-1
V gene: TRBV4-1
CDR3 protein: CASSQYYDWGNEQFF

CDR3 length: 16
J gene: TRBJ1-1
V gene: TRBV2
CDR3 protein: CASSEEGATQNTEAFF

CDR3 length: 16
J gene: TRBJ1-5
V gene: TRBV7-2
CDR3 protein: CASSLGGRLNYHPQHF

CDR3 length: 17
J gene: -
V gene: TRBV15
CDR3 protein: CATASCLSGQGVYEQFF

CDR3 length: 13
J gene: TRBJ2-1
V gene: TRBV5-8
CDR3 protein: CASSLVPFQEQFF

CDR3 length: 16
J gene: TRBJ1-6
V gene: TRBV5-5
CDR3 protein: CASSLFPASEGSPLHF

CDR3 length: 13
J gene: TRBJ2-7
V gene: TRBV7-2
CDR3 protein: CASSSSLTGEQYF

CDR3 length: 16
J gene: TRBJ2-1
V gene: TRBV13
CDR3 protein: CASSPLGQGRFNEQFF

CDR3 length: 13
J gene: TRBJ1-1
V gene: TRBV20-1
CDR3 protein: CSANEGMNTEAFF

CDR3 length: 14
J gene: TRBJ2-7
V gene: TRBV5-4
CDR3 protein: CASSFLEGKYEQYF

CDR3 length: 13
J gene: TRBJ2-3
V gene: TRBV7-2
CDR3 protein: CASSQDTQNTQYF

CDR3 length: 16
J gene: TRBJ2-3
V gene: TRBV27
CDR3 protein: CASSSRLAGGTDARYF

CDR3 length: 14
J gene: TRBJ2-5
V gene: TRBV20-1
CDR3 protein: CSAILEGRGETQYF

CDR3 length: 15
J gene: TRBJ2-5
V gene: TRBV2
CDR3 protein: CASSGTSGSFETQYF

CDR3 length: 16
J gene: TRBJ2-3
V gene: TRBV9
CDR3 protein: CASSVVTSGGLDTQYF

CDR3 length: 13
J gene: TRBJ2-2
V gene: TRBV6-4
CDR3 protein: CASSGTDTGELFF

CDR3 length: 16
J gene: TRBJ1-6
V gene: TRBV19
CDR3 protein: CASSFGTGATNSPLHF

CDR3 length: 13
J gene: TRBJ2-7
V gene: TRBV24-1
CDR3 protein: CATSAGTGYEQYF

CDR3 length: 16
J gene: TRBJ2-3
V gene: TRBV24-1
CDR3 protein: CATSAGSGGKGDTQYF